This T cell receptor (beta chain) was recovered during a study of cytomegalovirus exposure and HLA in healthy donors. V lost 4 bases, J lost 3 bases, and 13 bases lay in between. There are 15 residues in the CDR3. CDR1 and CDR2 (germline): LGHNA, YSLEER. Study-level results: The tendency of first-cohort TCR clusters to co-occur in the 120 validation repertoires was identified by a subsequent analysis.

Profiling relied on immunoSEQ multiplex PCR, and the TCRdb table lists in-frame clones only, not all of them. This table holds 150,000 to 200,000 clones, about nine tenths found once. The sample holds a few counts of this clone. Antigen unknown. The rearrangement links TRBV4-3 to TRBJ1-5; D is unclear. Sequencing was performed on PBMCs. The sequence was collected from a man aged 30 to 45 in good health and CMV-seropositive. The CDR3 DNA is TGCGCCAGCAGCCCCGATGGACTCTACAATCAGCCCCAGCATTTT. This translates into CASSPDGLYNQPQHF.